Listed here are 17 T cell receptor beta chains from one sample, sequenced in a study of OX40 agonist ivuxolimab in advanced cancers. Profiling relied on immunoSEQ multiplex PCR, and the TCRdb table lists in-frame clones only, not all of them. Of about 6,700 clones listed, about 95% are singletons. Sequenced material: CD4+ or CD8+ T cells sorted from blood, taken in a trial of the OX40 agonist ivuxolimab. All receptors derive from an adult with an advanced solid tumor such as melanoma, head and neck, liver or kidney cancer.

The chain uses TRBV5-1 and TRBJ2-7; 10 nucleotides match TRBD1. Trimming removed 7 bases from V and 3 bases from J; junction bases left unmatched: 7. Germline values: CDR1 SGHRS, CDR2 YFSETQ. The CDR3 is made up of 14 amino acids. The CDR3 DNA sequence: TGCGCCAGCGGTTTCGGGACAGGGGACTACGAGCAGTACTTC. Its translation is CASGFGTGDYEQYF. Using reference TRBV5-1 and TRBJ2-7 for the parts outside the CDR3, the full variable domain is KAGVTQTPRYLIKTRGQQVTLSCSPISGHRSVSWYQQTPGQGLQFLFEYFSETQRNKGNFPGRFSGRQFSNSRSEMNVSTLELGDSALYLCASGFGTGDYEQYFGPGTRLTVT.

The rearrangement uses TRBV19 and TRBJ1-2; the match to TRBD1 covers 10 bases. The CDR3 length is 16 residues. V shed 5 bases and J 7 bases; nucleotides not matched to a gene: 13. CDR1 and CDR2 from the germline V gene are LNHDA and SQIVND (reference sequence). CDR3 sequence reads: CASSSRRTGGSSGYTF. The DNA for the CDR3 is TGTGCCAGTAGTTCCCGCCGGACAGGGGGTTCTTCTGGCTACACCTTC.

This clone was found once. The chain joins TRBV4-1 to TRBJ2-7; 8 bases match TRBD1. V gave up 1 base and J gave up 6 bases; unmatched junction bases: 8. The CDR3 spans 15 residues. In germline, CDR1 is MGHRA, CDR2 YSYEKL. CDR3 loop: CASSQGSAGGGEQYF. CDR3 sequence (DNA): TGCGCCAGCAGCCAAGGGTCGGCAGGGGGCGGCGAGCAGTACTTC.

CDR3 DNA sequence: TGTGCCAGCAGTATAGGGGGTTCGGACGAGCAGTACTTC. Residues: CASSIGGSDEQYF. The chain is built from TRBV6-1 and TRBJ2-7, with D maybe TRBD1 (6 bases). The V gene's germline CDR1 is MNHNS and CDR2 SASEGT. V lost 5 bases, J lost 5 bases, and 13 bases lay in between. The CDR3 covers 13 residues.

The V call is TRBV4-2, the J call TRBJ1-2; 8 nucleotides match TRBD1. Germline values: CDR1 LGHNA, CDR2 YNFKEQ. This CDR3 region has 16 residues. After removal of 3 bases from V and 1 base from J, the junction contained 7 bases not matched to a gene. In DNA form, the CDR3 reads TGTGCCAGCAGCCAGAACCAGGGGGCCAGTAACTATGGCTACACCTTC. Protein: CASSQNQGASNYGYTF.

V gene TRBV28 combines with J gene TRBJ1-1; 7 positions agree with TRBD1. Germline V CDR1 and CDR2: MDHEN, SYDVKM. The length of the CDR3 is 17 residues. J lost 3 bases, V lost 4 bases, and 14 bases had no gene match. In nucleotides, the CDR3 is TGTGCCAGCAGTTATGGAATCACCCAGGGGGTGGACACTGAAGCTTTCTTT. Translated: CASSYGITQGVDTEAFF.

The rearrangement links TRBV2 to TRBJ2-1; maybe TRBD1 (6 bases). Trimming stripped 3 bases from V and 3 bases from J, with 12 bases between. CDR3 length: 15 residues. The germline V gene encodes CDR1 SNHLY and CDR2 FYNNEI. CDR3 residues: CASSESGANYNEQFF. CDR3 sequence (DNA): TGTGCCAGCAGTGAGTCAGGGGCCAACTACAATGAGCAGTTCTTC.

The chain has TRBV19 and TRBJ1-5, with no clear D. Germline V lookup: CDR1 LNHDA, CDR2 SQIVND (reference sequence). V lost 2 bases and J lost 4, with 9 bases in between. The CDR3 has 14 amino acids. CDR3 sequence: CASSIFRGNQPQHF. The CDR3 DNA reads TGTGCCAGTAGTATATTCCGGGGAAATCAGCCCCAGCATTTT.

V usage is TRBV4-2 and J usage is TRBJ2-7, with 12 bases aligning to TRBD2. There are 14 residues in the CDR3. Germline assignment: CDR1 LGHNA and CDR2 YNFKEQ. Unmatched junction bases numbered 0, after V lost 3 bases and J lost 3 bases. The CDR3 coding sequence is TGTGCCAGCAGCCAGACTAGCGGGAGCTACGAGCAGTACTTC. Amino acids: CASSQTSGSYEQYF.

J is TRBJ1-1 and V is TRBV19; D is unclear. This CDR3 has 13 amino acids. Trimming took off 6 bases at V and 4 bases at J, with 12 bases between the two ends. Germline V lookup: CDR1 LNHDA, CDR2 SQIVND (reference sequence). DNA for the CDR3: TGTGCCAGTAGCCAGTCATGGGGCACTGAAGCTTTCTTT. As protein: CASSQSWGTEAFF.

The V and J genes are TRBV7-9 and TRBJ2-3; 14 bases line up with TRBD2. The V segment lost 4 bases and the J segment 4 bases; nucleotides outside the gene matches: 10. The CDR3 runs 18 residues. Looked up from germline, CDR1 is SEHNR and CDR2 is FQNEAQ (reference sequence). The CDR3 spells CASSSFVGLAGGSDTQYF. The CDR3, as DNA: TGTGCCAGCAGCTCTTTTGTCGGACTAGCGGGAGGATCAGATACGCAGTATTTT. The full variable domain, with the rest looked up from reference TRBV7-9 and TRBJ2-3, is DTGVSQNPRHKITKRGQNVTFRCDPISEHNRLYWYRQTLGQGPEFLTYFQNEAQLEKSRLLSDRFSAERPKGSFSTLEIQRTEQGDSAMYLCASSSFVGLAGGSDTQYFGPGTRLTVL.

This chain links TRBV10-2 with TRBJ2-7; TRBD2 matches 11 bases. The CDR3 has 14 residues. CDR1 is WSHSY, CDR2 SAAADI, per germline. Unmatched junction bases numbered 3, after V lost 2 bases and J lost 6 bases. CDR3 sequence: CASSETSGRSEQYF. The CDR3 nucleotides read TGCGCCAGCAGTGAGACTAGCGGGAGAAGCGAGCAGTACTTC.

The rearrangement joins TRBV2 to TRBJ2-5; tentatively, D is TRBD1 or TRBD2 (7 bases each). The CDR3 totals 14 residues. Germline V gives CDR1 SNHLY, CDR2 FYNNEI. V was cut by 2 bases and J by 4 bases, with 11 bases left in between. Here the CDR3 reads CASSESRGGETQYF. CDR3 nucleotide sequence: TGTGCCAGCAGTGAAAGCAGGGGGGGAGAGACCCAGTACTTC.

The chain joins TRBV5-1 to TRBJ1-1; D gene unclear. CDR3 size: 15 residues. V shed 4 bases and J shed 7 bases, with 20 bases lying between them. Per the germline V gene, CDR1 is SGHRS and CDR2 is YFSETQ. The CDR3: CASSVEGFSNGEAFF. CDR3 DNA: TGCGCCAGCAGCGTGGAAGGCTTCTCGAACGGTGAAGCTTTCTTT.

The rearrangement uses TRBV15 and TRBJ2-3; D possibly corresponds to TRBD2 (7 bases). V lost 1 base to trimming and J lost 4 bases, with 9 bases between them. Germline V gives CDR1 LNHNV, CDR2 YYDKDF (reference sequence). The CDR3 totals 14 residues. CDR3 loop: CATSRGGGADTQYF. The CDR3 DNA is TGTGCCACCAGCAGAGGAGGGGGGGCAGATACGCAGTATTTT.

The chain employs TRBV18 and TRBJ2-1; 7 nucleotides agree with TRBD2. The germline CDR1 and CDR2 sequences are KGHSH and LQKENI. V gave up 3 bases and J gave up 9 bases; unmatched junction bases: 8. The CDR3 sequence is 14 residues long. As DNA, the CDR3 is TGTGCCAGCTCACCGGGAATAGCGGGTATTGAGCAGTTCTTC. This codes for CASSPGIAGIEQFF.

The chain recombines TRBV7-2 with TRBJ2-1; 8 bases align to TRBD2. V shed 7 bases and J 9 bases; nucleotides not matched to a gene: 17. The CDR3 covers 16 residues. From germline, CDR1 is SGHTA and CDR2 FQGNSA. The CDR3 DNA follows: TGTGCCAGCACCGGGAGGGGGGCCCCATTGTCAGGTGAGCAGTTCTTC. The encoded protein is CASTGRGAPLSGEQFF.